The 26 T cell receptor beta chains below were found in one sample sequenced in a study of blood T cell repertoires in COVID-19. Assay used: immunoSEQ multiplex PCR; TCRdb lists only in-frame clones, some missing. Of around 72,000 clones listed, around 80% are singletons. Input material: peripheral blood. These receptors all come from a human donor in a cohort sampled during active COVID-19.

A word on this clone: One junction end does not reproduce the germline sequence, and a read error may be involved. The chain has TRBV23-1 and TRBJ2-7; possible D gene TRBD1, 6 bases. TRBV23-1 is identified as an open reading frame with a role that is uncertain. This CDR3 contains 11 residues. The CDR3 here is CASSQSTGLDF. The CDR3 bases are TGCGCCAGCAGTCAATCGACAGGTCTCGACTTC.

The chain combines TRBV7-2 with TRBJ2-3; D perhaps matches TRBD2 (7 bases). This CDR3 is 17 amino acids long. Germline CDR1 SGHTA, CDR2 FQGNSA. V was cut by 4 bases and J by 7 bases, with 24 bases left in between. The CDR3 DNA reads as TGTGCCAGCAGCTCGGGGGGCGCGGGGGAGACAAGATATACGCAGTATTTT. This gives the protein CASSSGGAGETRYTQYF.

The CDR3 DNA sequence: TGTGCCAGCAGCCCCTCTCCGGGGGTGATCTATGGCTACACCTTC. This encodes CASSPSPGVIYGYTF. This chain joins TRBV7-2 and TRBJ1-2; D is perhaps TRBD1 (5 bases). Trimming took 5 bases from V and 4 from J, leaving 17 bases between them. Germline CDR1 and CDR2: SGHTA and FQGNSA. The CDR3 has 15 residues.

This clone was picked up a small number of times. The chain has TRBV6-6 and TRBJ2-2; weak D call: TRBD2 (6 bases). The germline V gene encodes CDR1 MNHNY and CDR2 SVGAGI (reference sequence). V shed 6 bases and J shed 7 bases, with 12 bases lying between them. The CDR3 has 13 amino acids. Here the CDR3 reads CASSLGDFGELFF. In DNA form, the CDR3 reads TGTGCCAGCAGCCTTGGGGACTTCGGGGAGCTGTTTTTT.

This sequence joins TRBV3-1 (or the pseudogene TRBV3-2) and TRBJ1-2, with D possibly TRBD1 on 5 matching bases. Trimming shortened V by 8 bases and J by 4 bases, and 17 bases separated the two germline ends. This CDR3 contains 14 residues. The germline V gene encodes CDR1 LGHDT and CDR2 YNNKEL (reference sequence). The CDR3 spells CASVGDSRGYGYTF. As DNA, the CDR3 is TGTGCCAGCGTGGGTGACTCAAGGGGCTATGGCTACACCTTC.

The rearrangement uses TRBV5-1 and TRBJ1-2; the match to TRBD1 covers 12 bases. The length of the CDR3 is 14 residues. CDR1 is SGHRS, CDR2 YFSETQ, per germline. The junction had 2 bases not matched to a gene; V was cut back by 4 bases and J by 4 bases. The CDR3 spells CASSKGQGAYGYTF. CDR3 coding DNA: TGCGCCAGCAGCAAGGGACAGGGGGCCTATGGCTACACCTTC.

In this sample, this clone turned up a few times. The rearrangement uses TRBV9 and TRBJ2-7; D is possibly TRBD1 (6 bases). Germline V gene sequence: CDR1 SGDLS, CDR2 YYNGEE. V dropped 0 bases and J dropped 1 base, with 8 bases sitting between them. CDR3 size: 14 residues. CDR3 bases: TGTGCCAGCAGCGTAGATCAGGGGTCCTACGAGCAGTACTTC. It is translated as CASSVDQGSYEQYF.

The chain carries TRBV11-1 and TRBJ2-7; 12 bases are shared with TRBD2. The CDR3 runs 15 residues. Germline-derived CDR1 and CDR2 are SGHAT and FQDESV (reference sequence). Trimming removed 5 bases from V and 7 bases from J; junction bases left unmatched: 9. The CDR3 DNA is TGTGCCAGCAGCCGGCGACTAGCGGGGGAGGAGGAGCAGTACTTC. Amino acid sequence: CASSRRLAGEEEQYF.

This rearrangement joins TRBV6-2 or TRBV6-3 to TRBJ1-5; D gene ambiguous. Germline CDR1 is MNHEY and CDR2 is SVGEGT. CDR3 size: 13 residues. Between the trimmed V and J ends, which lost 2 bases and 9 bases, there was a span of 11 bases. The CDR3 here is CASSYVRVSPQHF. The CDR3 bases are TGTGCCAGCAGTTACGTTCGGGTTTCGCCCCAGCATTTT.

The chain joins TRBV5-1 to TRBJ1-3; 7 bases line up with TRBD1. This CDR3 region has 16 residues. The germline CDR1 and CDR2 sequences are SGHRS and YFSETQ. V shed 0 bases, J shed 1 base, and the junction held 4 bases outside the gene matches. The CDR3 nucleotides read TGCGCCAGCAGCTTGGGGGACAGAGGTTCTGGAAACACCATATATTTT. Protein sequence: CASSLGDRGSGNTIYF.

The V and J genes are TRBV7-2 and TRBJ2-7, with D tentatively TRBD2 (7 bases). This CDR3 has 13 amino acids. Looked up from germline, CDR1 is SGHTA and CDR2 is FQGNSA. Trimming removed 6 bases from V and 4 bases from J, with 13 bases in between. The CDR3 DNA reads as TGTGCCAGCAGTGGGGGGGCCCCTTACGAGCAGTACTTC. This gives the protein CASSGGAPYEQYF.

This clone was observed a few times. The chain carries TRBV19 and TRBJ1-5, with TRBD1 matching over 8 bases. This CDR3 is 16 amino acids long. J gave up 6 bases and V 5 bases, and 12 bases lay outside the gene matches. CDR1 and CDR2 from the germline V gene are LNHDA and SQIVND (reference sequence). In DNA form, the CDR3 reads TGTGCCAGTAGTCCTGCTAGGACAGGGCATCGTCAGCCCCAGCATTTT. Its protein is CASSPARTGHRQPQHF.

The J gene is TRBJ1-2, the V gene TRBV2, with 9 positions matching TRBD1. V dropped 6 bases and J dropped 6; count of bases not matched to a gene: 8. Germline-derived CDR1 and CDR2 are SNHLY and FYNNEI. The CDR3 runs to 14 residues. CDR3 DNA sequence: TGTGCCAGCAGCTACCGGGACAGGGACGATGGCTACACCTTC. Translating gives CASSYRDRDDGYTF.

In this sample, this clone turned up once. The rearrangement uses TRBV5-1 and TRBJ2-7, with 9 nucleotides matching TRBD2. The germline CDR1 and CDR2 sequences are SGHRS and YFSETQ. The J segment lost 2 bases and the V segment lost 3 bases, leaving 9 bases of the junction unmatched. This CDR3 is built from 16 residues. The CDR3 region has the DNA TGCGCCAGCAGCTCGTTTAGCGGGGGCCTACCCTACGAGCAGTACTTC. This encodes CASSSFSGGLPYEQYF.

The gene calls are TRBV11-1 and TRBJ2-5; 7 nucleotides match TRBD1. Trimming at V came to 6 bases and at J to 4 bases, leaving 14 bases not matched to a gene. Looked up from germline, CDR1 is SGHAT and CDR2 is FQDESV (reference sequence). CDR3 size: 16 residues. The CDR3 here is CASRKVRDRVGETQYF. CDR3 nucleotides: TGTGCCAGCAGGAAAGTGAGAGACAGGGTAGGAGAGACCCAGTACTTC.

The V gene is TRBV3-1 (or the pseudogene TRBV3-2), the J gene TRBJ1-5, with 10 bases fitting TRBD1. The J segment lost 6 bases and the V segment lost 0 bases, leaving 8 bases of the junction unmatched. Germline V gene data show CDR1 as LGHDT and CDR2 as YNNKEL (reference sequence). The CDR3 spans 17 residues. CDR3 amino acids: CASSQDSTGGSGQPQHF. The DNA of the CDR3 is TGTGCCAGCAGCCAAGATTCGACAGGGGGCTCGGGTCAGCCCCAGCATTTT.

The chain links TRBV5-6 to TRBJ2-3, with D tentatively TRBD2 (6 bases). Trimming took off 4 bases at V and 0 bases at J, with 9 bases between the two ends. The CDR3 spans 14 residues. Germline lookup yields CDR1 SGHDT and CDR2 YYEEEE. CDR3: CASSPRGSTDTQYF. The CDR3 nucleotides read TGTGCCAGCAGCCCTCGGGGGAGCACAGATACGCAGTATTTT.

The J gene is TRBJ2-2, the V gene TRBV24-1; D gene unclear. The CDR3 totals 16 residues. CDR1 and CDR2 (germline): KGHDR, SFDVKD. The V end lost 3 bases, the J end lost 3 bases, and 13 bases lay between the germline ends. The CDR3 sequence: CATSDPKNGYTGELFF. CDR3 DNA: TGTGCCACCAGTGATCCTAAGAACGGTTACACCGGGGAGCTGTTTTTT.

The chain is built from TRBV7-6 and TRBJ1-6; 8 positions agree with TRBD1. The CDR3 is 14 amino acids. V gave up 5 bases and J gave up 9 bases; unmatched junction bases: 6. Per germline, CDR1 SGHVS and CDR2 FNYEAQ. CDR3 nucleotide sequence: TGTGCCAGCAGCCAAGACAGGGGTGGTTCACCCCTCCACTTT. This codes for CASSQDRGGSPLHF.

This clone was counted between two and nine times. The chain uses TRBV4-3 and TRBJ2-3; 8 nucleotides line up with TRBD2. Germline assignment: CDR1 LGHNA and CDR2 YSLEER. V gave up 1 base and J gave up 8 bases; unmatched junction bases: 17. CDR3 length: 18 residues. The CDR3 region is CASSQASASRGGRGTQYF. The CDR3 DNA follows: TGCGCCAGCAGCCAAGCTTCCGCGTCTCGGGGGGGCCGGGGTACGCAGTATTTT.

The chain couples TRBV9 to TRBJ2-7; 10 nucleotides agree with TRBD1. The CDR3 covers 14 residues. The trim removed 4 bases at V and 7 bases at J, leaving 8 bases unmatched. CDR1 is SGDLS, CDR2 YYNGEE, per germline. DNA of the CDR3: TGTGCCAGCAGCACAGGACAGGGGGTAAGGGAGCAGTACTTC. It yields the protein CASSTGQGVREQYF.

The J gene is TRBJ2-1, the V gene TRBV4-2; 9 bases fit TRBD2. CDR1 LGHNA and CDR2 YNFKEQ come from the germline V gene. The CDR3 runs 15 residues. Trimming cost V 0 bases and J 8 bases; bases outside gene matches: 5. The CDR3 sequence is CASSQEGGGGYEQFF. CDR3 nucleotide sequence: TGTGCCAGCAGCCAAGAGGGCGGGGGGGGTTATGAGCAGTTCTTC.

This clone was detected a few times. The rearrangement joins TRBV19 to TRBJ1-2; no clear D. The germline V gene has CDR1 LNHDA and CDR2 SQIVND (reference sequence). The V end lost 7 bases, the J end lost 0 bases, and 9 bases lay between the germline ends. This CDR3 contains 13 residues. CDR3 DNA sequence: TGTGCCAGTACCCAAACAGCTAACTATGGCTACACCTTC. It specifies CASTQTANYGYTF. The whole variable domain, filled in from reference TRBV19 and TRBJ1-2, reads DGGITQSPKYLFRKEGQNVTLSCEQNLNHDAMYWYRQDPGQGLRLIYYSQIVNDFQKGDIAEGYSVSREKKESFPLTVTSAQKNPTAFYLCASTQTANYGYTFGSGTRLTVV.

The chain employs TRBV6-5 and TRBJ1-1; 10 bases match TRBD1. Trimming at V came to 8 bases and at J to 5 bases, leaving 5 bases not matched to a gene. Looked up from germline, CDR1 is MNHEY and CDR2 is SVGAGI. The CDR3 contains 13 residues. The CDR3 protein is CASGDRGRTEAFF. The CDR3 bases are TGTGCCAGCGGAGACAGGGGGCGAACTGAAGCTTTCTTT.

Concerning this clone: This specimen includes other DNA sequences encoding the same CDR3. The chain recombines TRBV6-2 or TRBV6-3 with TRBJ2-7, with a tentative D call TRBD2 (6 bases). Germline values: CDR1 MNHEY, CDR2 SVGEGT. Between the trimmed V and J ends, which lost 5 bases and 5 bases, there was a span of 16 bases. The CDR3 loop spans 14 amino acids. The CDR3 sequence is CASSGGGGSHEQYF. The CDR3, as DNA: TGTGCCAGCAGTGGAGGAGGAGGGAGCCACGAGCAGTACTTC.

The V gene is TRBV18, the J gene TRBJ1-2; D not certain. V was shortened by 2 bases and J by 3 bases, with 19 bases between the two germline ends. Germline loops: CDR1 KGHSH, CDR2 LQKENI. The CDR3 runs to 17 residues. The DNA for the CDR3 is TGTGCCAGCTCACCATCTCCGGCCAGGCAGCATCACTATGGCTACACCTTC. Amino acids: CASSPSPARQHHYGYTF.